This T cell receptor beta chain stems from a study of cytomegalovirus exposure and HLA in healthy donors (dated by TCRdb to about 2017). As for the study more broadly: In an earlier analysis of approximately 640 of the donors, 250 to 350 Gb of sequence data and just under 120 million unique TCR beta sequences from roughly 190 million T cells were reported. An early release that covered around 590 HLA-typed donors contained 250 to 350 gigabases of sequencing data and around 85 million unique TCR sequences. Of the approximately 400 genotyped donors, around 81% fell in the genetic ancestry cluster associated with self-reported Caucasian donors. The aim of the study was to test whether cataloging public T cell receptors could identify signatures of past pathogen exposure. The study profiled the T cell repertoires of 550 to 700 subjects by immunosequencing and related them to cytomegalovirus serostatus. Along with the approximately 700-subject first cohort, a separate validation cohort of 120 different subjects was used. High-throughput TCR immunosequencing, statistical association of individual TCRs with disease status, and machine learning were combined to predict cytomegalovirus infection status. A later analysis re-examined previously published TCR beta repertoires from 600 to 700 donors and added high-resolution HLA genotyping to investigate patterns of TCR occurrence. Rather than drawing on any new phenotypic data, the later analysis identified candidate immune exposures from TCR beta sequences and the way those sequences occurred across donors. An earlier analysis of 500 to 650 of the donors applied high-throughput TCR beta sequencing to assess whether each TCR beta V gene segment acted as functional or pseudogenic. Donor age, sex, ethnicity and CMV serostatus were collected together with the repertoire data. A later genetic analysis used genome-wide SNP genotypes for about 65% of the 666 donors, treating that subset as a discovery cohort. All discovery cohort repertoires had been generated using a single sequencing platform. HLA typing included class I and class II loci at four-digit resolution. The number of donors typed differed by locus, with roughly 629-640 for A, B, C, DRB1 and DQB1, around 520 for DQA1, over 600 for DPA1, and some 450 for DPB1. Roughly five DR-DQ haplotypes were treated as single units for association and clustering because of strong linkage in the cohort. Across 300 to 400 genotyped donors of the cohort, an average of roughly 230,000 unique TCR beta nucleotide sequences per donor were sequenced, and about a sixth of those sequences were non-productive. The paper's findings and limits, for the study overall: Assigning TCR associations to individual alleles was difficult when HLA alleles, especially DR and DQ, strongly co-occurred. Compared with equally common non-associated chains, HLA-associated TCR beta chains in a later analysis were more clonally expanded and had lower generation probabilities. In a later analysis, the rate of TCR association differed among HLA loci, with DRB1 alleles having the most associated TCRs and HLA-C alleles having the fewest. The earlier analysis of fewer than 750 of the donors excluded 15 to 20 rarely observed V segments, including chromosome 9 orphons, because counts were too low. Linkage disequilibrium might explain the correlated functional status among segregating V segments, but an unknown experimental factor could not be ruled out. In an earlier analysis of approximately 600 of the donors, most TCR beta V segments were observed in productive rearrangements about 87% or about 30% of the time, broadly matching IMGT annotations. Three of the identified cytomegalovirus-associated TCR beta chains were confirmed in vitro to be specific for cytomegalovirus antigens. In a later genetic analysis, fewer N-insertions in productive TCRs were reported among donors in an Asian-associated ancestry cluster than the approximately 710-donor mean. V-gene and J-gene trimming of TCR beta chains was associated with a missense DCLRE1C variant in a later genetic analysis, and the association was replicated in an independent cohort. Across donors, most TCR sequences were observed very rarely, whereas some public TCRs were present in many individuals. The classifier was reported to diagnose cytomegalovirus status with high specificity and sensitivity in both the original cohort and the validation cohort. In the study, some 160 TCR beta chains were listed as associated with cytomegalovirus. In this cohort, only TCR beta chains were sequenced, and detectable features were limited by the absence of alpha or paired-chain data. In a later analysis, most CMV-associated TCR beta chains were found to appear HLA-restricted, with HLA associations seemingly driven largely by CMV exposure. The authors suggested that the approach could potentially be generalized to other disease states and immunological phenotypes. Several of the top co-occurrence clusters appeared to be linked to parvovirus B19, influenza, CMV and Epstein-Barr virus, according to a later analysis. Sequencing depth was assumed to be roughly uniform across donors in the presence/absence analyses, though that assumption may not hold. A further reported finding was that TCR beta sequences accurately predicted the HLA-A and HLA-B alleles for most subjects in the first cohort. Some IMGT-functional V segments, including TRBV6-2 and TRBV6-3, could not be told apart with the 87-base-pair reads, so those segments were excluded. A group of highly shared sequence variants was considered likely to be a technical artifact of the sequencing pipeline. A later analysis associated about 17,000 TCR beta sequences with specific HLA alleles at a false discovery rate of 0.05. The only immune exposure information available for the cohort was CMV serostatus. Because HLA typing was unavailable for some donors at each locus, only the typed subset was used in association tests.

CDR3 length: 16 amino acids, cysteine to phenylalanine. Just CDR3 DNA is preserved here, 48 bases in frame from base 1. The junction shows trimming of 5 bases on V and 4 bases on J, and the gene matches do not reach 9 bases of it. Sequences SGHTA (CDR1) and FQGTGA (CDR2) are obtained from the germline V gene. Preparation of the library involved the immunoSEQ multiplex PCR assay. For the multiplex PCR, a mixture combining 60 forward primers for TCR Vbeta segments and 13 reverse primers for TCR Jbeta segments was used. Amplification of the CDR3 region of rearranged TCR beta genes was performed with a multiplex PCR assay on genomic DNA. The Illumina HiSeq System was used to sequence the amplified TCR beta libraries as 87-base-pair reads. The authors' pipeline ran thus. A later analysis tallied approximately 87 million unique TCR beta chains across the 660 or so repertoires, and about 12 million of those chains were shared by two or more donors. A nearest-neighbor algorithm error-corrected the raw reads and collapsed the reads into unique sequences, merging closely related sequences to remove PCR and sequencing errors. Alignment of CDR3 sequences to IMGT reference sequences was used to assign V, D and J gene segments. For a sequence to be retained, a match of at least six nucleotides was required to both a V gene segment and a J gene segment. Rearrangements were classified as productive when the CDR3 lacked stop codons and remained in frame with V and J, and all other rearrangements were classified as non-productive. Following IMGT convention, CDR3 was defined as the stretch from the second conserved V-encoded cysteine to the conserved J-encoded phenylalanine. In an earlier analysis of just under 600 of the donors, sequences lacking an unambiguous match to a single V gene segment were excluded. An earlier analysis of a few hundred of the donors called V segments functional above 56.7% productive rearrangements and segregating when the between-donor standard deviation exceeded 5%. A statistical classification framework was developed to diagnose cytomegalovirus status using the catalog of TCR beta chain sequences. A later analysis assigned V and J genes by comparing TCR nucleotide sequences with IMGT/GENE-DB human TR gene sequences. In a later analysis, CDR3 sequences and most-parsimonious VDJ recombination scenarios were assigned using the TCRdist pipeline. In a later analysis, each TCR beta chain was defined by its CDR3 amino acid sequence together with its V-gene family, and reads without a unique V-gene family were excluded. A later analysis removed 550 to 700 highly shared, low-generation-probability nucleotide sequences to deal with suspected cross-contamination and a sequencing artifact. For each public chain, a later analysis derived a clonal expansion index from normalized ranks of inferred template counts within each repertoire. In a later analysis, generation probabilities were computed with a VDJ recombination model fitted to out-of-frame rearrangements, and the resulting probabilities were checked against IGoR. In a later analysis, TCR-TCR, TCR-HLA and TCR-CMV co-occurrence was scored with hypergeometric tests, and a repertoire-size bias correction was applied to TCR pairs. In a later analysis, false discovery rates were estimated by permuting HLA or CMV assignments 20 times. In a later analysis, co-occurring TCRs were grouped using DBSCAN, and TCRdist sequence similarity was added for clustering within HLA-allele-positive subsets. For co-occurrence clustering, repertoires with fewer than 30,000 or more than 120,000 public chains were excluded, along with roughly 5 repertoires with anomalous nucleotide sharing. TCRdb took this table from immuneACCESS and kept in-frame rearrangements with V and J called. Such tables lack part of the clones; where checked against another copy, unresolved V genes explain under half of the gap, and the rest is unexplained. V and J calls and clone size are those listed in that table; D and trimming were worked out from the DNA. The sample table records 150,000 to 200,000 clones; 60% to 80% of these occur just once. Of the sample, just under 6.5% falls within the top ten clones.

Remarks on this clone: Its binding antigen is unknown. It has no much larger one-base neighbor in the sample; base qualities were not kept.

The cohort consisted of some 730 healthy bone marrow donors. All cohort members were sampled while nominally healthy, although unrecorded immune exposures were likely present. The donor tested CMV seropositive, placing the donor among the 310 or so seropositive members of the cohort. Every donor gave a peripheral blood sample, and the peripheral blood mononuclear cells from that sample were used for TCR beta sequencing. Genomic DNA was extracted from the blood cell samples with the Qiagen DNeasy Blood Extraction Kit. This receptor was identified in a man aged 40-55 years in good health and CMV-seropositive. This chain is built from TRBV7-3 and TRBJ2-2; a stretch of 8 junction bases matches TRBD1. Sequencing was performed on PBMCs. The nucleotides are TGTGCCAGCAGCCTCGCAGGGGGCGCCGGCACCGGGGAGCTGTTTTTT. Protein translation: CASSLAGGAGTGELFF.